The 9 T cell receptor beta chains below all came from one sample that was sequenced in a study of control samples from healthy donors and cancer patients. Measured with immunoSEQ multiplex PCR; TCRdb has only the in-frame clones, and not every one. Here the sample spans roughly 170,000 clones, 85% to 95% being singletons. Sequenced material: blood. The receptors originated from a woman aged 18-29 years in good health.

In its sample, this clone was seen once. The genes are TRBV5-6 and TRBJ1-6; D not resolved. V lost 3 bases and J 0 bases, leaving 10 bases between the germline ends. The CDR3 sequence is 16 residues long. CDR1 is SGHDT, CDR2 YYEEEE, per germline. The CDR3 DNA reads TGTGCCAGCAGCTACCGTGGTAGCTCCTATAATTCACCCCTCCACTTT. Its protein product is CASSYRGSSYNSPLHF. Combining the CDR3 with reference TRBV5-6 and TRBJ1-6 gives the whole variable domain DAGVTQSPTHLIKTRGQQVTLRCSPKSGHDTVSWYQQALGQGPQFIFQYYEEEERQRGNFPDRFSGHQFPNYSSELNVNALLLGDSALYLCASSYRGSSYNSPLHFGNGTRLTVT.

V usage is TRBV2 and J usage is TRBJ2-3; D unclear. Germline V gene data show CDR1 as SNHLY and CDR2 as FYNNEI. This CDR3 has 15 amino acids. V lost 3 bases and J 5 bases, leaving 15 bases between the germline ends. The DNA for the CDR3 is TGTGCCAGCAGTGAGGACCAGATCGGAAGAGATACGCAGTATTTT. Encoded protein: CASSEDQIGRDTQYF.

A single count supports this clone. The V and J genes are TRBV19 and TRBJ1-1; maybe TRBD1 (5 bases). This CDR3 spans 14 amino acids. With 2 bases removed from V and 0 bases from J, the gap between germline ends came to 7 bases. Germline CDR1 reads LNHDA; CDR2 reads SQIVND (reference sequence). The CDR3 DNA sequence: TGTGCCAGTAGTATAAACAGGATGAACACTGAAGCTTTCTTT. Its translation: CASSINRMNTEAFF.

This rearrangement joins TRBV28 to TRBJ2-3; D possibly corresponds to TRBD1 (5 bases). Germline CDR1 MDHEN, CDR2 SYDVKM. The CDR3 length is 15 residues. V dropped 6 bases and J dropped 4 bases, with 17 bases sitting between them. The CDR3 DNA sequence: TGTGCCAGCAGCCCGGCAGGGCCCGACGCAGATACGCAGTATTTT. Translating it yields CASSPAGPDADTQYF.

J is TRBJ2-4 and V is TRBV4-1; the D gene is possibly TRBD2 (7 bases). V lost 3 bases and J lost 2, with 14 bases in between. CDR3 length: 16 amino acids. Germline loops: CDR1 MGHRA, CDR2 YSYEKL. The CDR3 loop is CASSHVGGESKNIQYF. As DNA, the CDR3 is TGCGCCAGCAGCCACGTAGGGGGGGAATCCAAAAACATTCAGTACTTC.

This chain links TRBV2 with TRBJ1-1; possible D gene TRBD1, 6 bases. The ends were cut back, 8 bases at V and 1 base at J, with 11 bases in the middle. The CDR3 length is 13 residues. Germline loops: CDR1 SNHLY, CDR2 FYNNEI. The CDR3 loop reads CASPGHPNTEAFF. The CDR3 nucleotides are TGTGCCAGCCCGGGACACCCGAACACTGAAGCTTTCTTT.

The chain has TRBV5-6 and TRBJ1-6, with 7 bases lining up with TRBD1. The CDR3 has 14 amino acids. The germline V gene encodes CDR1 SGHDT and CDR2 YYEEEE. Germline trimming cut 0 bases from V and 10 bases from J; bases unmatched to any gene: 4. The CDR3 DNA reads as TGTGCCAGCAGCTTGGGACAGGGAGGATCACCCCTCCACTTT. It codes for CASSLGQGGSPLHF.

The chain is built from TRBV7-2 and TRBJ1-5; D not resolved. Per germline, CDR1 SGHTA and CDR2 FQGNSA. The length of the CDR3 is 13 residues. Trimming removed 4 bases at V and 9 bases at J, with 13 bases between. In DNA, the CDR3 is TGTGCCAGCAGCTCCAAGTTTATTTGGCCCCAGCATTTT. Translating gives CASSSKFIWPQHF.

In this sample, this clone turned up once. The chain is built from TRBV7-8 and TRBJ2-2; D might be TRBD1 (6 bases). V was pared by 3 bases and J by 6 bases, with 17 bases between. CDR1 is SGHVS and CDR2 is FQNEAQ in the germline V gene. The CDR3 runs to 16 residues. CDR3 in amino acids: CASSFAGTFGPGELFF. In DNA form, the CDR3 reads TGTGCCAGCAGCTTTGCCGGGACATTTGGGCCCGGGGAGCTGTTTTTT. The variable domain in full, with the rest retrieved from reference TRBV7-8 and TRBJ2-2, is GAGVSQSPRYKVAKRGQDVALRCDPISGHVSLFWYQQALGQGPEFLTYFQNEAQLDKSGLPSDRFFAERPEGSVSTLKIQRTQQEDSAVYLCASSFAGTFGPGELFFGEGSRLTVL.